Sequencing of this T cell receptor beta chain was carried out in a study of T cell responses to AZD1222 COVID-19 vaccine. General study results and limits: In all cases, repertoires were sampled only after the peak T cell response. Baseline serology detected seropositivity in only a handful of AZD1222 recipients. The sample set comprised mostly white British donors with more females, and clonal diversity was possibly underestimated. Increased Spike-specific TCR breadth and depth were observed after two AZD1222 doses.

Sequenced by immunoSEQ multiplex PCR; TCRdb stores in-frame clones only, minus some. Of some 160,000 clones detected, 80% to 95% appear once; the ten largest clones hold 1.6%. This clone was seen once. What it binds is not known. The TCR originated in an adult in good health. The sequencing used peripheral blood, collected on day 0 of AZD1222 vaccination.

CDR3 in amino acids: CASRGNTIYF. The DNA of the CDR3 is TGTGCCAGCAGGGGGAACACCATATATTTT. The V and J genes are TRBV28 and TRBJ1-3; no definite D call. CDR3 length equals 10 residues. Trimming cost V 6 bases and J 7 bases, with 4 bases left between them. From germline, CDR1 is MDHEN and CDR2 SYDVKM.